The clone carrying this TCR beta chain was observed once. This CDR3 spans 13 amino acids. CDR1 is KGHSH and CDR2 is LQKENI in the germline V gene. Trimming removed 2 bases from V and 3 bases from J; junction bases left unmatched: 0. This sample stems from a study of control samples from healthy donors and cancer patients. The method was immunoSEQ multiplex PCR; TCRdb's version includes in-frame clones alone and lacks a portion of them. The sample lists about 89,000 clones, around nine tenths seen once, with roughly 20% in the top ten. The sample was blood. This clonotype was sampled from a man aged 30-40 years in good health. The rearrangement links TRBV18 to TRBJ2-5; 7 bases align to TRBD2. CDR3 DNA sequence: TGTGCCAGCTCACCAGGGGGGGAAGAGACCCAGTACTTC. As protein: CASSPGGEETQYF.